What follows are 28 T cell receptor beta chains derived from one specimen sequenced in a study of CD8+ T cells in alopecia areata. Sequencing templates came from extracted RNA that was reverse transcribed into cDNA. Method: immunoSEQ multiplex PCR; TCRdb's copy keeps in-frame clones and lacks some. The sample counts some 3,100 clones, none seen once; the ten largest own 35% to 50%. Material: lesional skin. These TCRs come from a C3H/HeJ mouse with alopecia areata. Mouse MHC haplotype: H2-k.

This clone came up many times. TCRdb gives a protein that differs at residue 11 from what the DNA encodes, so the protein here is translated from the DNA. Gene labels here are mouse ones. Sequencing ends 3 residues short of the CDR3 end; the germline J gene provides the rest. V is TRBV19 and J is TRBJ1-6; 9 bases align to TRBD1. TRBJ1-6 is filed as an ORF, its function uncertain. Per the germline V gene, CDR1 is FNHDT and CDR2 is SITEND (reference sequence). CDR3 length equals 14 residues. J gave up 7 bases and V 6 bases, and 5 bases lay outside the gene matches. Incomplete CDR3 DNA: TGTGCCAGCACCGGGGACAGGGTCAATTCGCCC. Translated, it gives CASTGDRVNSP. The entire CDR3 protein reads CASTGDRVNSPLYF.

This clone was counted ten times or more. The listed genes are named as in mouse. The read ends 4 residues before the CDR3 terminus; that terminus is restored from the germline J gene. This same CDR3 is encoded by further DNA sequences in the sample. The chain employs TRBV19 and TRBJ1-2; 9 positions agree with TRBD1. Trimming cost V 3 bases and J 0 bases; bases outside gene matches: 0. Per germline, CDR1 FNHDT and CDR2 SITEND (reference sequence). This CDR3 contains 14 residues. Partial CDR3 DNA: TGTGCCAGCAGTAGGGACAGGGCAAACTCC. This sequence encodes CASSRDRANS. The CDR3 in full is CASSRDRANSDYTF.

This clone came up many times. Gene names and germline refer to mouse. The observed sequence ends 4 residues before the CDR3 terminus, with the missing tail filled in from the germline J gene. The chain links TRBV13-2 to TRBJ1-4; D not certain. V lost 2 bases and J lost 3, with 5 bases in between. In germline, CDR1 is NNHNN, CDR2 SYGAGS (reference sequence). The CDR3 contains 13 residues. This CDR3 is CASGETTNERLFF. The CDR3 DNA, read in part, is TGTGCCAGCGGTGAGACAACCAACGAA.

This clone was seen a handful of times. Mouse names are used for the genes. The sequence runs out 4 residues before the end of the CDR3; the remainder is reconstructed from the germline J gene. The chain combines TRBV13-3 with TRBJ2-5; the match to TRBD2 covers 10 bases. V trimming: 1 base; J trimming: 1 base; junction bases outside the gene matches: 6. CDR3 size: 17 residues. CDR1 and CDR2 (germline): NNHDY, SYVADS. The CDR3 sequence: CASSDYLTGGHQDTQYF. The sequenced CDR3 bases are TGTGCCAGCAGTGATTACTTGACTGGGGGGCACCAAGAC.

A few counts support this clone. The genes are named according to mouse. The read stops 4 residues short of the end of the CDR3; the missing end is completed from the germline J gene. The chain joins TRBV15 to TRBJ2-2; D unresolved. There are 15 residues in the CDR3. CDR1 SGHND and CDR2 FRSKSL come from the germline V gene. The V end was cut by 2 bases, the J end by 2 bases, with 9 bases between. Incomplete CDR3 DNA: TGTGCCAGCAGTTTACGGTGGGTGAACACCGGG. Protein sequence: CASSLRWVNTG. The CDR3 in full is CASSLRWVNTGQLYF.

This clone was recorded at least ten times. Genes and germline are mouse. The CDR3 is cut off 4 residues early in the read; its end comes from the germline J gene. The chain joins TRBV13-1 to TRBJ2-1, with 10 positions matching TRBD1. From germline, CDR1 is NSHNY and CDR2 SYGAGN. CDR3 length: 16 residues. V lost 5 bases to trimming and J lost 3 bases; unmatched junction nucleotides: 8. The CDR3 spells CASSAGTGVVYAEQFF. The CDR3 DNA, read in part, is TGTGCCAGCAGCGCCGGGACAGGGGTCGTCTATGCT.

This clone was seen at least ten times. All gene names here are mouse names. The sequenced CDR3 bases are TGTGCTAGCAGTAAAGGACTGGGGGGCCAAGAC. Protein sequence: CASSKGLGGQD. The entire CDR3 sequence reads CASSKGLGGQDTQYF. The chain links TRBV17 to TRBJ2-5; 11 nucleotides align to TRBD2. Read data end 4 residues before the CDR3 end; the end is taken from the germline J gene. The CDR3 is 15 amino acids. Germline V gene sequence: CDR1 MNHDT, CDR2 YYDKIL. The trim removed 4 bases at V and 2 bases at J, leaving 2 bases unmatched.

At least ten counts were recorded for this clone. Genes and germline come from the mouse. The read comes to an end 4 residues before the CDR3 does, leaving the germline J gene to fill in the end. This chain joins TRBV13-1 and TRBJ2-3; TRBD2 is a possible D gene (6 bases). CDR1 and CDR2 from the germline V gene are NSHNY and SYGAGN. V lost 4 bases, J lost 3 bases, and 12 bases lay in between. This CDR3 is 14 amino acids long. The CDR3 bases that were read are TGTGCCAGCAGTAGGGACTCCTGGGCAGAA. Encoded protein: CASSRDSWAE. The complete CDR3 protein is CASSRDSWAETLYF.

About this clone itself: These gene names are mouse names. The sequence runs out 4 residues before the end of the CDR3; the remainder is reconstructed from the germline J gene. The genes are TRBV13-3 and TRBJ2-3; 7 bases line up with TRBD1. Germline V gives CDR1 NNHDY, CDR2 SYVADS. This CDR3 is 17 amino acids long. With 3 bases clipped from V and 0 bases from J, the junction kept 10 bases outside the gene matches. The CDR3: CASSGTRGQTSAETLYF. The sequenced part of the CDR3 DNA is TGTGCCAGCAGTGGTACCCGGGGACAGACTAGTGCAGAA.

This clone was detected many times. All gene names here are mouse names. The CDR3 extends 4 residues past the end of the read, so its final part is completed from the germline J gene. V is TRBV5 and J is TRBJ1-4; 7 bases match TRBD1. Germline CDR1 is LGHNA and CDR2 is YNLKQL (reference sequence). The J segment lost 6 bases and the V segment lost 3 bases, leaving 7 bases of the junction unmatched. CDR3 length: 15 amino acids. The CDR3 here is CASSHGQESDERLFF. Incomplete CDR3 DNA: TGTGCCAGCAGCCACGGACAGGAGTCCGACGAA.

Ten or more counts support this clone. Genes and germline come from the mouse. Read coverage stops 4 residues before the CDR3 terminus; the germline J gene supplies the remainder. J is TRBJ2-5 and V is TRBV5; 8 bases line up with TRBD1. Germline-derived CDR1 and CDR2 are LGHNA and YNLKQL (reference sequence). The CDR3 has 14 residues. CDR3 region: CASSPRDRRDTQYF. The covered CDR3 bases are TGTGCCAGCAGCCCCCGGGACAGGAGGGAC.

Comments on this clone: Here the gene names and germline are mouse. The CDR3 end lies 4 residues beyond the end of the read and is filled in from the germline J gene. The chain is built from TRBV17 and TRBJ2-3; 8 bases map to TRBD1. J was trimmed by 0 bases and V by 1 base; bases with no gene match: 3. The CDR3 has 16 amino acids. Germline V lookup: CDR1 MNHDT, CDR2 YYDKIL. Partial CDR3 DNA: TGTGCTAGCAGTAGAGTACAGGGGGATAGTGCAGAA. Amino acid sequence: CASSRVQGDSAE. The whole CDR3 sequence reads CASSRVQGDSAETLYF.

This clone was counted many times. All gene names here are mouse names. The read stops 4 residues short of the end of the CDR3; the missing end is completed from the germline J gene. The chain joins TRBV13-3 to TRBJ2-5; D possibly corresponds to TRBD2 (7 bases). In germline, CDR1 is NNHDY, CDR2 SYVADS. The CDR3 contains 14 residues. Partial CDR3 DNA: TGTGCCAGCAGTGATTGGGGGGCGCTTGAC. Translating it yields CASSDWGALD. From start to end, the CDR3 is CASSDWGALDTQYF.

This clone has at least ten counts. Germline and genes here are mouse. CDR3 residues: CASSDKTEVFF. The DNA read from the CDR3 is TGTGCCAGCAGTGACAAAACA. The chain combines TRBV13-3 with TRBJ1-1; D remains ambiguous. The read finishes 4 residues shy of the CDR3 end, and the germline J gene is used to complete it. The germline V gene encodes CDR1 NNHDY and CDR2 SYVADS. The CDR3 loop spans 11 amino acids.

The sample holds many counts of this clone. Gene names refer to mouse genes. The read falls 4 residues short of the CDR3 end, and the missing part is taken from the germline J gene. This rearrangement joins TRBV13-1 to TRBJ2-1; D is perhaps TRBD2 (8 bases). This CDR3 has 16 amino acids. CDR1 and CDR2 (germline): NSHNY, SYGAGN. This CDR3 reads CASSDAGGGRGAEQFF. The sequenced CDR3 bases are TGTGCCAGCAGTGATGCAGGGGGGGGGCGGGGGGCT.

This clone has ten or more counts. The listed genes are named as in mouse. Read data end 4 residues before the CDR3 end; the end is taken from the germline J gene. The chain is built from TRBV17 and TRBJ2-1; a weak D match, TRBD2 (6 bases). The CDR3 is 13 residues long. Germline CDR1 and CDR2: MNHDT and YYDKIL. V dropped 5 bases and J dropped 3 bases, with 8 bases sitting between them. The sequenced part of the CDR3 DNA is TGTGCTAGCAGTCGGGACTTCTATGCT. Translating gives CASSRDFYA. The full CDR3 protein reads CASSRDFYAEQFF.

This clone showed up many times. Any gene name here is a mouse gene name. The CDR3 end falls 4 residues outside the read, so it is completed with the germline J gene. This specimen includes other DNA sequences encoding the same CDR3. The gene calls are TRBV19 and TRBJ1-2; TRBD1 aligns across 9 bases. The CDR3 is 14 residues long. Germline CDR1 FNHDT, CDR2 SITEND (reference sequence). J gave up 0 bases and V 4 bases, and 1 base lay outside the gene matches. CDR3 sequence: CASSRDRANSDYTF. CDR3 DNA (partial): TGTGCCAGCAGTCGGGACAGGGCAAACTCC. The entire variable domain, with the rest obtained from reference TRBV19 and TRBJ1-2, is as follows: GGIITQTPKFLIGQEGQKLTLKCQQNFNHDTMYWYRQDSGKGLRLIYYSITENDLQKGDLSEGYDASREKKSSFSLTVTSAQKNEMAVFLCASSRDRANSDYTFGSGTRLLVI.

In its sample, this clone was seen many times. The gene names given are mouse names. The read terminates 4 residues ahead of where the CDR3 ends, so the germline J gene completes it. The chain combines TRBV13-2 with TRBJ1-2; TRBD1 matches at 11 bases. The junction had 3 bases not matched to a gene; V was cut back by 7 bases and J by 4 bases. CDR1 is NNHNN and CDR2 is SYGAGS in the germline V gene (reference sequence). The CDR3 contains 13 residues. The sequenced CDR3 bases are TGTGCCAGCAGTGGGACAGGGGGCTCC. Translated: CASSGTGGS. The whole CDR3 sequence is CASSGTGGSDYTF.

This clone was observed a few times. Germline and genes here are mouse. The read comes to an end 4 residues before the CDR3 does, leaving the germline J gene to fill in the end. The chain recombines TRBV13-2 with TRBJ2-1, with 8 bases aligning to TRBD1. CDR1 is NNHNN, CDR2 SYGAGS, per germline (reference sequence). J gave up 3 bases and V 5 bases, and 1 base lay outside the gene matches. CDR3 length equals 13 residues. The part of the CDR3 DNA that was read is TGTGCCAGCGGGACAGGGGTCTATGCT. Translating it yields CASGTGVYA. The full CDR3 protein is CASGTGVYAEQFF.

This clone has at least ten counts. Here the gene names and germline are mouse. The read ends 4 residues before the CDR3 terminus; that terminus is restored from the germline J gene. The chain carries TRBV17 and TRBJ2-5, with unresolved D. V lost 0 bases and J 1 base, leaving 5 bases between the germline ends. Germline-derived CDR1 and CDR2 are MNHDT and YYDKIL. The CDR3 spans 14 residues. The CDR3 sequence: CASSRESDQDTQYF. CDR3 DNA (partial): TGTGCTAGCAGTAGAGAGTCAGACCAAGAC.

This clone was counted a few times. Gene names are mouse gene names. The CDR3 end is not reached by the read, which stops 4 residues before it; the germline J gene fills it in. The same CDR3 also results from other DNA sequences found in this sample. The rearrangement joins TRBV19 to TRBJ2-5, with 7 bases identical to TRBD1. This CDR3 has 15 residues. Germline CDR1 FNHDT, CDR2 SITEND (reference sequence). The V gene end was trimmed by 8 bases and the J gene end by 0 bases; junction bases not matched to a gene: 9. The covered CDR3 bases are TGTGCCAGTAGGACAGGAGGGATTAACCAAGAC. It is translated as CASRTGGINQD. The whole CDR3 is CASRTGGINQDTQYF. Full variable domain (remainder filled in from reference TRBV19 and TRBJ2-5): GGIITQTPKFLIGQEGQKLTLKCQQNFNHDTMYWYRQDSGKGLRLIYYSITENDLQKGDLSEGYDASREKKSSFSLTVTSAQKNEMAVFLCASRTGGINQDTQYFGPGTRLLVL.

This clone has ten or more counts. Germline and genes: mouse. The read terminates 4 residues before the CDR3 end, so the remaining end is supplied by the germline J gene. The chain uses TRBV13-2 and TRBJ2-1; TRBD1 matches 10 bases. The CDR3 covers 13 residues. Germline CDR1 NNHNN, CDR2 SYGAGS (reference sequence). The sequenced CDR3 bases are TGTGCCAGCGGTGGGACAGGGGGGGCT. Translation: CASGGTGGA. The entire CDR3 reads CASGGTGGAEQFF.

This clone is classed as medium-sized. The gene names given are mouse names. The missing CDR3 end, 4 residues past where the read stops, is filled in from the germline J gene. Other DNA sequences in this sample translate to the same CDR3. The chain employs TRBV19 and TRBJ1-1; 9 positions match TRBD1. Per germline, CDR1 FNHDT and CDR2 SITEND (reference sequence). This CDR3 contains 16 residues. V gave up 1 base and J gave up 3 bases; unmatched junction bases: 7. CDR3 loop: CASSIWTGARDTEVFF. The part of the CDR3 DNA that was read is TGTGCCAGCAGTATATGGACAGGGGCTAGGGACACA.

In this sample, this clone turned up many times. Genes and germline are mouse. The CDR3 goes on 4 residues after the read ends, and that part is filled in from the germline J gene. The rearrangement links TRBV13-2 to TRBJ2-1, with 13 bases fitting TRBD2. The V segment lost 2 bases and the J segment 4 bases; nucleotides outside the gene matches: 3. Germline CDR1 is NNHNN and CDR2 is SYGAGS (reference sequence). The CDR3 length is 16 residues. This CDR3 is CASGEPGLGGYAEQFF. CDR3 DNA, as far as it was read: TGTGCCAGCGGTGAACCGGGACTGGGGGGGTATGCT.

Relative to its sample, this clone is hyperexpanded. Gene labels here are mouse ones. The read ends 4 residues shy of where the CDR3 ends; the end is completed using the germline J gene. The chain joins TRBV31 to TRBJ1-2, with TRBD1 as a possible D gene (5 bases). CDR1 GKSSPN and CDR2 SITVG come from the germline V gene. V was clipped by 2 bases and J by 2 bases, with 9 bases between them. The CDR3 covers 13 residues. The CDR3 here is CAWSVRVNSDYTF. The covered CDR3 bases are TGTGCCTGGAGTGTCAGGGTCAACTCC.

To note about this clone: Any gene name here is a mouse gene name. The read comes to an end 4 residues before the CDR3 does, leaving the germline J gene to fill in the end. V is TRBV16 and J is TRBJ1-4; no firm D call. Germline CDR1 and CDR2: SGHSA and FRNQAP. Trimming removed 2 bases from V and 1 base from J, with 14 bases in between. This CDR3 has 17 residues. CDR3 DNA, as far as it was read: TGTGCAAGCAGCTTAATGGCAGGCCCTTCTTCCAACGAA. It codes for CASSLMAGPSSNE. The CDR3 as a whole reads CASSLMAGPSSNERLFF. The full variable domain, in which reference TRBV16 and TRBJ1-4 provide the parts outside the CDR3, is NAGVIQTPRHKVTGKGQEATLWCEPISGHSAVFWYRQTIVQGLEFLTYFRNQAPIDDSGMPKERFSAQMPNQSHSTLKIQSTQPQDSAVYLCASSLMAGPSSNERLFFGHGTKLSVL.

This clone occurred many times. Germline and genes here are mouse. The DNA ends 4 residues before the CDR3 does, and the rest of the CDR3 is filled in from the germline J gene. This chain uses TRBV13-2 with TRBJ2-5; tentatively, D is TRBD2 (6 bases). Germline V gene lookup returns CDR1 NNHNN and CDR2 SYGAGS (reference sequence). The CDR3 has 16 amino acids. With 0 bases removed from V and 0 bases from J, the gap between germline ends came to 11 bases. The covered CDR3 bases are TGTGCCAGCGGTGATGGTGGGGGATTTAACCAAGAC. Translating it yields CASGDGGGFNQD. The entire CDR3 reads CASGDGGGFNQDTQYF.

This clone was recorded at least ten times. Gene names are mouse gene names. The sequenced fragment ends 4 residues before the CDR3 boundary, so the rest is inferred from the germline J gene. The chain uses TRBV19 and TRBJ2-1; 9 bases line up with TRBD1. The trim removed 6 bases at V and 6 bases at J, leaving 7 bases unmatched. Per the germline V gene, CDR1 is FNHDT and CDR2 is SITEND (reference sequence). This CDR3 comprises 14 residues. CDR3 bases read: TGTGCCAGCATCCCGGGACAGGGCTTTGCT. Translating it yields CASIPGQGFA. The whole CDR3 protein is CASIPGQGFAEQFF. The full variable domain, with the rest looked up from reference TRBV19 and TRBJ2-1, is GGIITQTPKFLIGQEGQKLTLKCQQNFNHDTMYWYRQDSGKGLRLIYYSITENDLQKGDLSEGYDASREKKSSFSLTVTSAQKNEMAVFLCASIPGQGFAEQFFGPGTRLTVL.